The 10 T cell receptor beta chains in this list originate from one sample, sequenced in a study of molecular identifiers for immune sequencing clone quantification. Each CDR3 protein is one row after TCRdb ran MiXCR on the PCR reads. This sample has about 640,000 distinct CDR3 sequences; 20% occur once, and the top ten carry roughly 0.85%. The sample was naive CD8+ T cells from blood, with Jurkat cell RNA spiked in. Subset denoted: FACS-sorted CD8+CD4-CCR7+CD45RA+ naive T cells. These receptors were obtained from a human donor in good health. Some libraries in this study had Jurkat cell RNA spiked in.

Note on this clonotype: It may be a read error: a sequence one base away is much more abundant. The V gene is TRBV4-3, the J gene TRBJ2-1; D perhaps matches TRBD1 (6 bases). Germline loops: CDR1 LGHNA, CDR2 YSLEER. This CDR3 comprises 13 residues. V was clipped by 4 bases and J by 8 bases, with 12 bases between them. The CDR3 coding sequence is TGCGCCAGCAGCCCCGGACAGACCGATGAGCAGTTCTTC. The encoded protein is CASSPGQTDEQFF.

This clonotype has just a few counts. The junction does not match germline at one end; this may be a read error. The genes are TRBV4-1 and TRBJ2-2; TRBD1 matches 8 bases. Germline loops: CDR1 MGHRA, CDR2 YSYEKL. The CDR3 sequence is 15 residues long. In DNA, the CDR3 is TGCGCCAGCAGCCAAGAAGCAGGGGGCCCCGGGGAGCTGCTTTTT. As protein: CASSQEAGGPGELLF.

The sample holds many counts of this clonotype. The chain joins TRBV30 to TRBJ2-7, with D unresolved. Per the germline V gene, CDR1 is GTSNPN and CDR2 is SVGIG (reference sequence). The CDR3 sequence is 13 residues long. V lost 5 bases to trimming and J lost 2 bases, with 13 bases between them. CDR3 bases: TGTGCCTGGGTGAGCATTGATGCCTACGAGCAGTACTTC. Translated, it gives CAWVSIDAYEQYF.

This clonotype was recorded at least ten times. This chain connects TRBV25-1 to TRBJ2-7, with TRBD1 matching over 9 bases. The CDR3 is 14 residues long. Losses at the gene ends were 4 bases for V and 4 bases for J; bases not matched to a gene: 5. Per the germline V gene, CDR1 is MGHDK and CDR2 is SYGVNS. The CDR3 region is CASSVGTGFYEQYF. CDR3 nucleotide sequence: TGTGCCAGCAGTGTCGGGACAGGGTTTTACGAGCAGTACTTC.

Worth noting for this clonotype: Just one base apart from a much larger clone, this may be a read error. The CDR3, as DNA: TGCGCCAGCAGCTTGGCCGAGGGACAAAACGGGAACACTCAGTACTTC. Translation: CASSLAEGQNGNTQYF. The chain combines TRBV5-1 with TRBJ2-4; D possibly corresponds to TRBD1 (6 bases). CDR1 is SGHRS, CDR2 YFSETQ, per germline. This CDR3 contains 16 residues.

This clonotype was counted ten times or more. The rearrangement joins TRBV4-1 to TRBJ2-7, with D perhaps TRBD1 (6 bases). This CDR3 spans 15 amino acids. Per germline, CDR1 MGHRA and CDR2 YSYEKL. V shed 1 base and J shed 0 bases, with 10 bases lying between them. CDR3 residues: CASSQAQGFSYEQYF. DNA for the CDR3: TGCGCCAGCAGCCAAGCTCAGGGGTTCTCCTACGAGCAGTACTTC.

This clonotype was seen repeatedly, ten times or more. The CDR3 loop is CASSFGTSGTTTDTQYF. As DNA, the CDR3 is TGTGCCAGCAGCTTCGGGACTAGCGGGACCACCACAGATACGCAGTATTTT. The genes are TRBV7-6 and TRBJ2-3; TRBD2 agrees at 13 bases. Germline CDR1 reads SGHVS; CDR2 reads FNYEAQ. V trimming: 3 bases; J trimming: 2 bases; junction bases outside the gene matches: 5. The length of the CDR3 is 17 residues. Full variable domain (rest looked up from reference TRBV7-6 and TRBJ2-3): GAGVSQSPRYKVTKRGQDVALRCDPISGHVSLYWYRQALGQGPEFLTYFNYEAQQDKSGLPNDRFSAERPEGSISTLTIQRTEQRDSAMYRCASSFGTSGTTTDTQYFGPGTRLTVL.

In its sample, this clonotype was seen many times. The chain links TRBV4-3 to TRBJ1-1; weak D call: TRBD1 (5 bases). Germline values: CDR1 LGHNA, CDR2 YSLEER. The CDR3 length is 13 residues. V dropped 4 bases and J dropped 3 bases, with 9 bases sitting between them. The CDR3 region is CASSLRVHTEAFF. For the CDR3, the DNA is TGCGCCAGCAGCCTCAGGGTTCACACTGAAGCTTTCTTT.

This clonotype has only a few counts. Just one base apart from a much larger clone, this may be a read error. V usage is TRBV4-1 and J usage is TRBJ1-5; 10 nucleotides align to TRBD1. Unmatched junction bases numbered 6, after V lost 4 bases and J lost 3 bases. Germline V gives CDR1 MGHRA, CDR2 YSYEKL. The CDR3 spans 16 residues. CDR3: CASSRQGAGDNQPQHF. The CDR3 DNA reads TGCGCCAGCAGCCGACAGGGGGCGGGGGACAATCAGCCCCAGCATTTT.

The chain employs TRBV13 and TRBJ2-5; D perhaps matches TRBD1 (7 bases). The CDR3 runs 14 residues. Trimming removed 4 bases at V and 2 bases at J, with 11 bases between. Germline assignment: CDR1 PRHDT and CDR2 FYEKMQ (reference sequence). The CDR3 coding sequence is TGTGCCAGCAGCTCGGAGGGACAGCAAGAGACCCAGTACTTC. Protein sequence: CASSSEGQQETQYF. The full variable domain, its missing parts supplied by reference TRBV13 and TRBJ2-5, is AAGVIQSPRHLIKEKRETATLKCYPIPRHDTVYWYQQGPGQDPQFLISFYEKMQSDKGSIPDRFSAQQFSDYHSELNMSSLELGDSALYFCASSSEGQQETQYFGPGTRLLVL.